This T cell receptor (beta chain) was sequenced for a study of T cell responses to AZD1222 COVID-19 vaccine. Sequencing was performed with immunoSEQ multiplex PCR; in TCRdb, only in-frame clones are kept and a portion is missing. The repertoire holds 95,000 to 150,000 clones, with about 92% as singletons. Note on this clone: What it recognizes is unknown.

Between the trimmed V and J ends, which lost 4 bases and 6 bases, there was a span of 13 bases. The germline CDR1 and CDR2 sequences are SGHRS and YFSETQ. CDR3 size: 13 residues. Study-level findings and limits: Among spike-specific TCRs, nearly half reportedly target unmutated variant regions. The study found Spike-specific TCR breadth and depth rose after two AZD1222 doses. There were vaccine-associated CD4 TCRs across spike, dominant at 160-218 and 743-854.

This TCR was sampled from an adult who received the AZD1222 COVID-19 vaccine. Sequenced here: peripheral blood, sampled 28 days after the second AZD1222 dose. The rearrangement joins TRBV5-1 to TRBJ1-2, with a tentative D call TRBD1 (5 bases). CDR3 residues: CASSGEGTDGYTF. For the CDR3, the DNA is TGCGCCAGCAGCGGTGAGGGGACGGATGGCTACACCTTC.